Reported below is one T cell receptor beta chain. CDR3 length equals 15 residues. Germline assignment: CDR1 LNHDA and CDR2 SQIVND (reference sequence). V dropped 3 bases and J dropped 9 bases, with 15 bases sitting between them. These data belong to a study of T cell responses to AZD1222 COVID-19 vaccine. Assay: immunoSEQ multiplex PCR; the TCRdb copy retains only in-frame clones and omits some. The sample records around 88,000 clones, roughly 90% being singletons. The chain uses TRBV19 and TRBJ1-6, with TRBD1 as a possible D gene (5 bases). This receptor was taken from an adult in good health. Source: peripheral blood, taken on day 0 of AZD1222 vaccination. CDR3 protein: CASSISRGAGSPLHF. CDR3 nucleotide sequence: TGTGCCAGTAGTATTTCAAGGGGAGCAGGTTCACCCCTCCACTTT.